The rows below give T cell receptor beta chains drawn from one sample of a study of graft-versus-host responses after intestinal transplantation. The table came from immunoSEQ multiplex PCR; TCRdb's copy has only in-frame clones and leaves some out. The sample consists of 40,000 or so clones, more than 85% of them appearing once. This specimen consisted of PBMCs, obtained approximately 740 days after intestinal transplantation. The receptor set was obtained from a human patient who received an intestinal transplant, so some T cells may come from the graft donor. CDR3s include the opening cysteine and the closing phenylalanine or tryptophan. The D gene is left open where the match is weak.

-,TRBV19,CASKYSIMNTEAFF
-,TRBV11-3,CASSSRDSNTGELFF
-,TRBV4-1,CASSQGVVQETQYF
-,TRBV5-1,CASSSRTAGSHLSPLHF
-,TRBV5-1,CASSFIFPRGAYEQFF
-,TRBV5-1,CASRPQEFQETQYF
-,TRBV8-2,CGKVLRIQSRANVLTF
-,TRBV5-8,CASSFGVAKEAFF
-,TRBV19,CASKRQVNEKLFF
-,TRBV6-5,CASSYSWSGNTIYF